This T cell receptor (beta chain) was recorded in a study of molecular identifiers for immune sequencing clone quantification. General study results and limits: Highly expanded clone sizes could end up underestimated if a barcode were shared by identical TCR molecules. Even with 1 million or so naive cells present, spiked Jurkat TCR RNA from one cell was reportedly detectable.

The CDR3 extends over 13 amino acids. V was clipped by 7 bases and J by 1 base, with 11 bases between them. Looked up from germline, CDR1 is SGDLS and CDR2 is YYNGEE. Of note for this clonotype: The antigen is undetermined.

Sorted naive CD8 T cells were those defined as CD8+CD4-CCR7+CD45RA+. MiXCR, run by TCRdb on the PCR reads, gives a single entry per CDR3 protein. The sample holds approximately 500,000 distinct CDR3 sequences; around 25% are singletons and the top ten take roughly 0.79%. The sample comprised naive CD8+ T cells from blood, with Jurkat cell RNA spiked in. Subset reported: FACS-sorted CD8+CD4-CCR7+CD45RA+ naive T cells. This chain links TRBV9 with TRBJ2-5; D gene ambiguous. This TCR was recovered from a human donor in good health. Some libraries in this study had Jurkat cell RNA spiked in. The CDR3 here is CASGPPVQETQYF. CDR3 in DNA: TGTGCCAGCGGCCCTCCCGTCCAAGAGACCCAGTACTTC.